This paragraph reports one T cell receptor beta chain. The record originates from a study of OX40 agonist ivuxolimab in advanced cancers. Measured with immunoSEQ multiplex PCR; TCRdb has only the in-frame clones, and not every one. Of around 76,000 clones in the sample, roughly 85% are singletons; the top ten hold about 0.6%. V lost 6 bases, J lost 3 bases, and 7 bases stayed unmatched. CDR1 is MNHEY and CDR2 is SMNVEV in the germline V gene (reference sequence). The CDR3 spans 15 residues. The source was CD4+ or CD8+ T cells sorted from blood, collected in a trial of the OX40 agonist ivuxolimab. This receptor was obtained from an adult with an advanced solid tumor such as melanoma, head and neck, liver or kidney cancer. The chain links TRBV27 to TRBJ1-5, with 8 nucleotides matching TRBD1. The CDR3 spells CASSPWTGTNQPQHF. In nucleotides, the CDR3 is TGTGCCAGCAGCCCTTGGACAGGGACCAATCAGCCCCAGCATTTT.